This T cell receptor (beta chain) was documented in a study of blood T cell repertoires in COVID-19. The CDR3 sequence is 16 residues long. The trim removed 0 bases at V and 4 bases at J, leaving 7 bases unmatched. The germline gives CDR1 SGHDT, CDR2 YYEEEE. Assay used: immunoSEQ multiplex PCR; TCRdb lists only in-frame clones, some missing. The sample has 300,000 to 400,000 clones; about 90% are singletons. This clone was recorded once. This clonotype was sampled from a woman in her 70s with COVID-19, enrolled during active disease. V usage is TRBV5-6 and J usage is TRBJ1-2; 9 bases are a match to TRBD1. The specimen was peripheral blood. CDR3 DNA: TGTGCCAGCAGCTTGGCTTCTCCGGGACAGGGCTATGGCTACACCTTC. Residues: CASSLASPGQGYGYTF. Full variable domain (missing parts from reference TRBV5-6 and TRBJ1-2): DAGVTQSPTHLIKTRGQQVTLRCSPKSGHDTVSWYQQALGQGPQFIFQYYEEEERQRGNFPDRFSGHQFPNYSSELNVNALLLGDSALYLCASSLASPGQGYGYTFGSGTRLTVV.